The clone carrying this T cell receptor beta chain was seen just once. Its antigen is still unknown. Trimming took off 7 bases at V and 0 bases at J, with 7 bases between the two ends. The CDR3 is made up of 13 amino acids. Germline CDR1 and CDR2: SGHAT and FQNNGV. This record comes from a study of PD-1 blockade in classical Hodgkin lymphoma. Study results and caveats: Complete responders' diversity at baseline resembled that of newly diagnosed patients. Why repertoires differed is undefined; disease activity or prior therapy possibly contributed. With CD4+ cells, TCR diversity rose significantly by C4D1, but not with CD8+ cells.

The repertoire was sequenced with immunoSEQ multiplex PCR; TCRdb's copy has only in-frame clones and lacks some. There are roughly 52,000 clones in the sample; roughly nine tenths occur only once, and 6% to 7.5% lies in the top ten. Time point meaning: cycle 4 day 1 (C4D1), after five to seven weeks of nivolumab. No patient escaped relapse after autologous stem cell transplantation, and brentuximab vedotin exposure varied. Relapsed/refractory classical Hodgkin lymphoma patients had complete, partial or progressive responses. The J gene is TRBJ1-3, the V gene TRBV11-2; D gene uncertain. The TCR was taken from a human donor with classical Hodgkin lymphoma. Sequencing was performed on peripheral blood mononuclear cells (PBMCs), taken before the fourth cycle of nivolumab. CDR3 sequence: CASTSSSGNTIYF. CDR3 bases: TGTGCCAGCACCAGCTCCTCTGGAAACACCATATATTTT. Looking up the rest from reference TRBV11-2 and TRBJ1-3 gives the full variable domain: EAGVAQSPRYKIIEKRQSVAFWCNPISGHATLYWYQQILGQGPKLLIQFQNNGVVDDSQLPKDRFSAERLKGVDSTLKIQPAKLEDSAVYLCASTSSSGNTIYFGEGSWLTVV.